This entry concerns a single TCR beta chain. The sample is drawn from a study of blood T cell repertoires in COVID-19. Study-wide context: Specimens from acute and convalescent COVID-19 originated in the United States, Italy and Spain.

Recruited during active infection, patients (from Seattle) were subsequently followed longitudinally. In the authors' methods: Reference gene primer amplification in the assay estimated nucleated cell counts. Generated by immunoSEQ multiplex PCR, the TCRdb table keeps only in-frame clones and is missing some. V, J and clone size are taken as reported in that table, and D and trimming were inferred from the DNA itself. The data contain around 440,000 clones, about 87% of them singletons. The sample comprised peripheral blood. The TCR originated in a woman aged 45-65 years with COVID-19, enrolled during active disease.

For the CDR3, the DNA is TGTGCCAGCAGGAGGGGACAGGGGCACTATGGCTACACCTTC. Translated, it gives CASRRGQGHYGYTF. The chain carries TRBV6-5 and TRBJ1-2, with 10 bases lining up with TRBD1. The CDR3 covers 14 residues. The germline gives CDR1 MNHEY, CDR2 SVGAGI. With 6 bases clipped from V and 3 bases from J, the junction kept 4 bases outside the gene matches.